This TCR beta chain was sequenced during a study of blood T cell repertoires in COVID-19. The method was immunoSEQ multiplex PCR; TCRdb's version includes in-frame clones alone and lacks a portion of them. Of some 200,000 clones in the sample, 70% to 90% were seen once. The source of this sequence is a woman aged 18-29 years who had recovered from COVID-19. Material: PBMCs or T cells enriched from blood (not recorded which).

The DNA of the CDR3 is TGTGCCAGCCGCTCAAGGGACAGGGTCGAAAAACTGTTTTTT. Its protein is CASRSRDRVEKLFF. The chain joins TRBV28 to TRBJ1-4; TRBD1 matches 9 bases. Trimming cost V 8 bases and J 8 bases; bases outside gene matches: 9. Germline loops: CDR1 MDHEN, CDR2 SYDVKM. The CDR3 runs 14 residues.